The 21 T cell receptor beta chains presented below share a single source sample, sequenced in a study of T cells after yellow fever vaccination. Each CDR3 protein is one row after TCRdb ran MiXCR on the 5' RACE reads. Of a few hundred thousand distinct CDR3 sequences in the sample, around 4.1% were seen once. Sequenced here: PBMCs, sampled 5 days after the yellow fever booster vaccination. The receptors derive from a man between 18 and 29 years old who received the YFV17D yellow fever vaccine.

This clonotype occurred many times. This rearrangement joins TRBV7-6 to TRBJ1-4, with 8 bases identical to TRBD1. The germline V gene encodes CDR1 SGHVS and CDR2 FNYEAQ. V trimming: 5 bases; J trimming: 8 bases; junction bases outside the gene matches: 13. The CDR3 is 16 residues long. Here the CDR3 reads CASSPSQGASQEKLFF. The CDR3 DNA sequence: TGTGCCAGCAGCCCGTCGCAGGGGGCTTCGCAGGAAAAACTGTTTTTT.

This clonotype was picked up many times. The chain combines TRBV7-9 with TRBJ2-3; 8 nucleotides align to TRBD1. The V gene end was trimmed by 5 bases and the J gene end by 6 bases; junction bases not matched to a gene: 10. There are 15 residues in the CDR3. Germline CDR1 and CDR2: SEHNR and FQNEAQ (reference sequence). The CDR3 spells CASSPGQVHVDTQYF. The CDR3 DNA follows: TGTGCCAGCAGCCCGGGACAGGTCCATGTGGATACGCAGTATTTT.

This clonotype was counted ten times or more. The V call is TRBV6-1, the J call TRBJ1-1; 7 positions match TRBD1. V lost 6 bases and J lost 3; bases outside the gene matches: 7. In germline, CDR1 is MNHNS, CDR2 SASEGT. The CDR3 loop spans 14 amino acids. The CDR3 DNA reads TGTGCCAGCAGCCTTGACAGGGAGGACACTGAAGCTTTCTTT. Translation: CASSLDREDTEAFF.

This clonotype was detected only a few times. J is TRBJ2-5 and V is TRBV7-2; no reliable D call. The CDR3 covers 12 residues. Trimming stripped 8 bases from V and 5 bases from J, with 12 bases between. CDR1 is SGHTA, CDR2 FQGNSA, per germline. In DNA form, the CDR3 reads TGTGCCAGCGGCCGGCCAGCTGAGACCCAGTACTTC. Residues: CASGRPAETQYF.

The rearrangement uses TRBV24-1 and TRBJ2-3; D is unresolved. Germline assignment: CDR1 KGHDR and CDR2 SFDVKD. With 6 bases removed from V and 3 bases from J, the gap between germline ends came to 12 bases. This CDR3 spans 14 amino acids. The CDR3 reads CATSHRAATDTQYF. CDR3 DNA: TGTGCCACCAGTCACCGGGCCGCGACAGATACGCAGTATTTT.

This clonotype was recorded many times. This chain joins TRBV6-5 and TRBJ1-5, with D possibly being TRBD1 (6 bases). V dropped 6 bases and J dropped 6 bases, with 12 bases sitting between them. CDR1 is MNHEY, CDR2 SVGAGI, per germline. The CDR3 runs 13 residues. Here the CDR3 DNA reads TGTGCCAGCAGGCCTACAGGGAGTCAGCCCCAGCATTTT. Amino acid sequence: CASRPTGSQPQHF.

This clonotype was counted at least ten times. The J gene is TRBJ2-5, the V gene TRBV7-2; 11 nucleotides agree with TRBD2. J was trimmed by 2 bases and V by 2 bases; bases with no gene match: 4. CDR1 and CDR2 from the germline V gene are SGHTA and FQGNSA. The CDR3 runs to 16 residues. The CDR3: CASSLSSSGGQETQYF. The CDR3 coding sequence is TGTGCCAGCAGCTTAAGCTCTAGCGGGGGGCAAGAGACCCAGTACTTC.

This chain connects TRBV4-2 to TRBJ1-1; TRBD1 matches 9 bases. V shed 6 bases and J 1 base; nucleotides not matched to a gene: 6. Germline V gives CDR1 LGHNA, CDR2 YNFKEQ. CDR3 size: 15 residues. The CDR3 nucleotides are TGTGCCAGCAGACCACCGGGACAGGGGAACACTGAAGCTTTCTTT. Amino acid sequence: CASRPPGQGNTEAFF.

This clonotype was picked up a small number of times. V is TRBV7-9 and J is TRBJ1-2; D is undetermined. Germline CDR1 SEHNR, CDR2 FQNEAQ (reference sequence). The CDR3 totals 15 residues. V lost 5 bases and J lost 5, with 18 bases in between. CDR3: CASSPGFGEGYGYTF. The CDR3 coding sequence is TGTGCCAGCAGCCCCGGGTTTGGGGAAGGGTATGGCTACACCTTC.

This clonotype has more than one count but fewer than ten. The chain is built from TRBV3-1 and TRBJ1-6; maybe TRBD1 (5 bases). Per germline, CDR1 LGHDT and CDR2 YNNKEL (reference sequence). The germline V and J ends were trimmed by 0 bases and 7 bases, with 10 bases remaining between them. CDR3 length equals 15 residues. CDR3 protein: CASSQDSGGNSPLHF. CDR3 in DNA: TGTGCCAGCAGCCAAGATTCGGGGGGGAATTCACCCCTCCACTTT.

This chain connects TRBV28 to TRBJ1-5; 10 positions agree with TRBD1. The germline gives CDR1 MDHEN, CDR2 SYDVKM. With 5 bases clipped from V and 5 bases from J, the junction kept 9 bases outside the gene matches. This CDR3 is 16 amino acids long. CDR3 protein: CASSPTPGTGDQPQHF. In DNA, the CDR3 is TGTGCCAGCAGTCCCACTCCCGGGACAGGGGATCAGCCCCAGCATTTT.

V and J are TRBV4-3 and TRBJ2-7, with no clear D. The CDR3 contains 15 residues. Germline V gene sequence: CDR1 LGHNA, CDR2 YSLEER. Trimming cost V 0 bases and J 3 bases, with 12 bases left between them. As DNA, the CDR3 is TGCGCCAGCAGCCAAGATCTGGTCCTTAGCTACGAGCAGTACTTC. Amino acid sequence: CASSQDLVLSYEQYF.

Details on this clonotype: At one of its ends the junction is not consistent with the germline gene, which may arise from a read error. The V call is TRBV12-3 or TRBV12-4, the J call TRBJ1-1, with 7 bases lining up with TRBD1. The CDR3 consists of 18 residues. In DNA form, the CDR3 reads TGTGCCAGCAGCCATCAATCAACAGGGGCCGCCTGGGGAACTGATGCTTTCTTT. This codes for CASSHQSTGAAWGTDAFF.

The chain carries TRBV4-1 and TRBJ2-7; a possible D gene is TRBD1 (6 bases). The CDR3 extends over 14 amino acids. Germline V gene sequence: CDR1 MGHRA, CDR2 YSYEKL. V was clipped by 3 bases and J by 2 bases, with 11 bases between them. CDR3 bases: TGCGCCAGCAGCCAGTCCTCAGGGGCCTACGAGCAGTACTTC. Translating gives CASSQSSGAYEQYF.

The chain recombines TRBV7-9 with TRBJ1-1; unclear D gene. Germline lookup yields CDR1 SEHNR and CDR2 FQNEAQ (reference sequence). The CDR3 length is 18 residues. V shed 5 bases and J shed 0 bases, with 22 bases lying between them. The CDR3 loop reads CASSPGPMASGVNTEAFF. CDR3 nucleotides: TGTGCCAGCAGCCCTGGACCCATGGCGTCGGGAGTGAACACTGAAGCTTTCTTT.

This clonotype has a handful of counts. CDR3 residues: CASSPSDWQINTEAFF. Here the CDR3 DNA reads TGTGCCAGCAGTCCGTCGGATTGGCAGATAAACACTGAAGCTTTCTTT. This sequence joins TRBV28 and TRBJ1-1; no clear D gene. Germline lookup yields CDR1 MDHEN and CDR2 SYDVKM. Between the trimmed V and J ends, which lost 5 bases and 2 bases, there was a span of 18 bases. The CDR3 sequence is 16 residues long.

The chain employs TRBV14 and TRBJ2-2; the D is unclear. Germline lookup yields CDR1 SGHDN and CDR2 FVKESK. The CDR3 is 13 residues long. The ends were cut back, 3 bases at V and 6 bases at J, with 8 bases in the middle. The CDR3 region is CASSQSQAGELFF. The CDR3 DNA reads as TGTGCCAGCAGCCAGAGCCAGGCCGGGGAGCTGTTTTTT.

This clonotype was seen a few times. The chain couples TRBV5-1 to TRBJ2-5, with D unclear. CDR1 SGHRS and CDR2 YFSETQ come from the germline V gene. The CDR3 consists of 14 residues. The V end lost 7 bases, the J end lost 1 base, and 14 bases lay between the germline ends. CDR3 DNA sequence: TGCGCCAGCCGGGCCTCCAACCTCCAAGAGACCCAGTACTTC. Translating gives CASRASNLQETQYF. Together with reference TRBV5-1 and TRBJ2-5, the CDR3 gives the full variable domain: KAGVTQTPRYLIKTRGQQVTLSCSPISGHRSVSWYQQTPGQGLQFLFEYFSETQRNKGNFPGRFSGRQFSNSRSEMNVSTLELGDSALYLCASRASNLQETQYFGPGTRLLVL.

This clonotype was seen ten or more times. The chain combines TRBV6-2 or TRBV6-3 with TRBJ1-4; TRBD1 is a possible D gene (5 bases). Germline V gene sequence: CDR1 MNHEY, CDR2 SVGEGT. CDR3 length: 12 residues. V was cut by 4 bases and J by 9 bases, with 9 bases left in between. The chain's CDR3 is CASSSQGKKLFF. The CDR3 nucleotides read TGTGCCAGCAGTTCGCAGGGAAAAAAACTGTTTTTT.

The table lists this clonotype with a few counts. The chain combines TRBV7-9 with TRBJ1-6; 9 nucleotides align to TRBD1. The CDR3 has 16 amino acids. V trimming: 3 bases; J trimming: 6 bases; junction bases outside the gene matches: 6. Germline V gene data show CDR1 as SEHNR and CDR2 as FQNEAQ (reference sequence). CDR3 sequence: CASSFTGGRRNSPLHF. CDR3 nucleotides: TGTGCCAGCAGCTTCACAGGGGGCCGTCGTAATTCACCCCTCCACTTT.

This clonotype was recorded a few times. This chain joins TRBV4-1 and TRBJ1-5; D is ambiguous. V dropped 1 base and J dropped 3 bases, with 7 bases sitting between them. Germline assignment: CDR1 MGHRA and CDR2 YSYEKL. The CDR3 is 14 amino acids. The CDR3 region has the DNA TGCGCCAGCAGCCAAGCTCAGGACAATCAGCCCCAGCATTTT. Protein product: CASSQAQDNQPQHF.